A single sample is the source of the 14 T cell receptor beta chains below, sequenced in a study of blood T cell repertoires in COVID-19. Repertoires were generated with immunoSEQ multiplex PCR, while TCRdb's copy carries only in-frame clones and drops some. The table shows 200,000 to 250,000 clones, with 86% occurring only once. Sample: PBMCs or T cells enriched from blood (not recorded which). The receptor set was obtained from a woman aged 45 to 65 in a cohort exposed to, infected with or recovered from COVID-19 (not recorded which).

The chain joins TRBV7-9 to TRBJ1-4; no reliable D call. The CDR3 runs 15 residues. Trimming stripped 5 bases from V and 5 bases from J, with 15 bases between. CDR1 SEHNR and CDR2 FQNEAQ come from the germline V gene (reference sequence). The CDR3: CASSTPPGANEKLFF. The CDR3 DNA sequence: TGTGCCAGCAGCACCCCTCCGGGAGCGAATGAAAAACTGTTTTTT.

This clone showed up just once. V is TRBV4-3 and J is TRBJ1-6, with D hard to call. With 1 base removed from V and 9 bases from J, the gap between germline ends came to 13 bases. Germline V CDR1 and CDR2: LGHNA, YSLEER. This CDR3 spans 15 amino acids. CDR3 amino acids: CASSQGAGFFSPLHF. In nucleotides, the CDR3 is TGCGCCAGCAGCCAAGGGGCGGGGTTTTTTTCACCCCTCCACTTT.

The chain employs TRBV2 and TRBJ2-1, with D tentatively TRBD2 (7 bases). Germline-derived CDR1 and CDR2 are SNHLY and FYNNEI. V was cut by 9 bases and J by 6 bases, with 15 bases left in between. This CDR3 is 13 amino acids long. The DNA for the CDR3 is TGTGCCAGTCGCCGGGGGGCCAGCAATGAGCAGTTCTTC. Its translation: CASRRGASNEQFF.

The CDR3 loop is CASSTQGSPYEQYF. DNA of the CDR3: TGTGCCAGCAGCACACAGGGTTCCCCCTACGAGCAGTACTTC. The chain is built from TRBV11-1 and TRBJ2-7; D possibly corresponds to TRBD1 (6 bases). V lost 5 bases and J 2 bases, leaving 13 bases between the germline ends. CDR1 and CDR2 from the germline V gene are SGHAT and FQDESV (reference sequence). The CDR3 sequence is 14 residues long.

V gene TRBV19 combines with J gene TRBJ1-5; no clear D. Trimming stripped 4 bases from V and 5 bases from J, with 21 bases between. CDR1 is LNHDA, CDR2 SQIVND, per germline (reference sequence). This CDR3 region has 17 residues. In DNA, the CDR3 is TGTGCCAGTAGTACCGCACCCCAGCGCTCGGGTTATCAGCCCCAGCATTTT. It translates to CASSTAPQRSGYQPQHF.

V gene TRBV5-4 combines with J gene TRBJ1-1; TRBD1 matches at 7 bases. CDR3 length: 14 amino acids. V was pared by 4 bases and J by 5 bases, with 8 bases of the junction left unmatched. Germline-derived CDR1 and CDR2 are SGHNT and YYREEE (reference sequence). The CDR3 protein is CASSIGQAETEAFF. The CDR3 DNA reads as TGTGCCAGCAGCATTGGACAGGCCGAGACTGAAGCTTTCTTT.

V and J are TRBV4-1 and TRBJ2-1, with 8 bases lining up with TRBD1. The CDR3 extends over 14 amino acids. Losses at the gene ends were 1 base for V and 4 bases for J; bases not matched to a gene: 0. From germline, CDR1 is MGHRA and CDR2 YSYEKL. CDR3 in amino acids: CASSQGTGYNEQFF. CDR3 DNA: TGCGCCAGCAGCCAAGGGACAGGGTACAATGAGCAGTTCTTC.

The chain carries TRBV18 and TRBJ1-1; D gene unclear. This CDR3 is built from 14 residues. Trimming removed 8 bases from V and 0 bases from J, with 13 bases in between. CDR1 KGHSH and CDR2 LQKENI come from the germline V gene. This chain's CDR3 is CASLPQNLNTEAFF. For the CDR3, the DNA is TGTGCCAGCCTCCCACAGAATTTGAACACTGAAGCTTTCTTT.

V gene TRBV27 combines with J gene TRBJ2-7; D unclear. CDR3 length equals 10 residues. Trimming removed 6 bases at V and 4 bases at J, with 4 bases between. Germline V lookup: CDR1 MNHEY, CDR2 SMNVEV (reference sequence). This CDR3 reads CASRQYEQYF. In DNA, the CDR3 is TGTGCCAGCAGACAATACGAGCAGTACTTC.

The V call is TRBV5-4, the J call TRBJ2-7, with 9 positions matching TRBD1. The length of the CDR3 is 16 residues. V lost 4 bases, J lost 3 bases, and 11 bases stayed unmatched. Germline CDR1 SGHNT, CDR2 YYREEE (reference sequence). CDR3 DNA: TGTGCCAGCAGCGCGAAGCCGGGACAGGGCTTCTACGAGCAGTACTTC. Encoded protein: CASSAKPGQGFYEQYF. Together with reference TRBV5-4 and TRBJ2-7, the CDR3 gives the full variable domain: ETGVTQSPTHLIKTRGQQVTLRCSSQSGHNTVSWYQQALGQGPQFIFQYYREEENGRGNFPPRFSGLQFPNYSSELNVNALELDDSALYLCASSAKPGQGFYEQYFGPGTRLTVT.

This CDR3 is CASSSGFSDTQYF. In DNA, the CDR3 is TGCGCCAGCAGCTCGGGGTTTTCAGATACGCAGTATTTT. J is TRBJ2-3 and V is TRBV5-1; TRBD2 might be the D (5 bases). From germline, CDR1 is SGHRS and CDR2 YFSETQ. V dropped 3 bases and J dropped 4 bases, with 9 bases sitting between them. The CDR3 has 13 residues.

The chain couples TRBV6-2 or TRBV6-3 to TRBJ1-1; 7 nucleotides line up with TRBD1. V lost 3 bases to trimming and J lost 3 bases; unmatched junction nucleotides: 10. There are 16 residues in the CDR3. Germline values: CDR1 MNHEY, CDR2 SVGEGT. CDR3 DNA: TGTGCCAGCAGTTATGTGGCAGGGGGTAGAGACACTGAAGCTTTCTTT. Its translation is CASSYVAGGRDTEAFF.

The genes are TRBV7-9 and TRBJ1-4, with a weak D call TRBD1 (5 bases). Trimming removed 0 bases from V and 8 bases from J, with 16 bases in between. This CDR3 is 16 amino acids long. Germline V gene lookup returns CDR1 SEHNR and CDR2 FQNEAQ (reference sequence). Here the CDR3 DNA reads TGTGCCAGCAGCTTAGCTTTCGGGGGGACTGGGGAAAAACTGTTTTTT. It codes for CASSLAFGGTGEKLFF.

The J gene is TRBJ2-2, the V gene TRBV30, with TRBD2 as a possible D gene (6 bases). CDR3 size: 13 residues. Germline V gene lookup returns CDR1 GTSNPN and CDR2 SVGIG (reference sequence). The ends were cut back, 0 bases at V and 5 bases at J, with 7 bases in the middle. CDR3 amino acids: CAWSVRGTGELFF. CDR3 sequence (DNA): TGTGCCTGGAGTGTACGGGGGACCGGGGAGCTGTTTTTT. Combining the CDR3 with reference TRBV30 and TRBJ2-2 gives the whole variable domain SQTIHQWPATLVQPVGSPLSLECTVEGTSNPNLYWYRQAAGRGLQLLFYSVGIGQISSEVPQNLSASRPQDRQFILSSKKLLLSDSGFYLCAWSVRGTGELFFGEGSRLTVL.